The clone carrying this TCR beta chain came up many times. The target antigen is unknown. This sample is part of a study of blood T cells in healthy people across ages. There were healthy Caucasian individuals from Russia, aged about 6 to 95, serving as donors. Study results and caveats: A strong correlation was seen between TCR beta diversity and naive T cell percentage.

It was with a sample-barcoded 5' primer and a J-beta primer mix that a second PCR of about 6 to 11 cycles was run. TCRdb re-derived calls from the 5' RACE reads in MiXCR, one entry per CDR3 protein. The sample contains 270,000 or so distinct CDR3 sequences, 27% of which appear only once. Sequenced input: blood. This TCR was sampled from a woman in her 70s in good health.

CDR3 loop: CSARDWAASREQYF. The DNA of the CDR3 is TGCAGTGCTAGAGATTGGGCGGCTAGTCGTGAGCAGTACTTC. This chain connects TRBV20-1 to TRBJ2-5, with no clear D. The CDR3 runs to 14 residues. V dropped 0 bases and J dropped 11 bases, with 19 bases sitting between them. Per germline, CDR1 DFQATT and CDR2 SNEGSKA (reference sequence).